The subject of this entry is one TCR beta chain. No antigen is known for it. Every donor gave roughly 9.2 milliliters of peripheral blood. Isolated PBMCs totaled at least 6 million in each sample. The data originate from a study of blood T cells in healthy people across ages. Through a sample-barcoded 5' primer and a J-beta primer mix, a second PCR was run for about 6 to 11 cycles. MiXCR, applied by TCRdb to the 5' RACE reads, yields one record per CDR3 protein. The sample has 1 million or so distinct CDR3 sequences; roughly 45% are singletons. Trimming took 6 bases from V and 14 from J; bases not matched to a gene: 19. CDR1 MNHEY and CDR2 SMNVEV come from the germline V gene (reference sequence). The CDR3 has 16 residues. Overall study results and limits: Among long-lived donors, naive CD4+ cells were more numerous and diversity higher than in aged donors. Those diversity estimates obtained from one million T cells were thought to be underestimates.

Sequenced material: blood. The TCR was taken from a woman aged 55-70 years in good health. The V gene is TRBV27, the J gene TRBJ2-3; 11 bases fit TRBD2. The CDR3 DNA is TGTGCCAGCAGAAATCCTCCGGGACTAGCGGACGGCGGGCTGTATTTT. It translates to CASRNPPGLADGGLYF.